The 23 T cell receptor beta chains reported below all come from one sample, sequenced in a study of T cells in Graves' hyperthyroidism and ophthalmopathy. The TCR beta CDR3 regions underwent amplification using RNA transcripts as the source. HTBI primers were used for first-round RT-PCR of the TCR CDR3. TCRdb re-derived calls from the multiplex PCR reads in MiXCR, one entry per CDR3 protein. Of 310,000 or so distinct CDR3 sequences in the sample, about 18% were seen once. The sequencing sample was made of blood. The receptor set was obtained from an older woman with Graves' ophthalmopathy.

This clonotype appeared many times. The chain uses TRBV6-1 and TRBJ1-2, with a possible D match to TRBD1 (6 bases). This CDR3 is 12 amino acids long. CDR1 and CDR2 (germline): MNHNS, SASEGT. V lost 5 bases and J 6 bases, leaving 10 bases between the germline ends. The CDR3 DNA reads TGTGCCAGCAGTCAGGACAGAGATGGCTACACCTTC. Translation: CASSQDRDGYTF.

Ten or more counts support this clonotype. The chain links TRBV5-8 to TRBJ1-5, with TRBD1 matching over 10 bases. This CDR3 comprises 14 residues. Germline lookup yields CDR1 SGHTS and CDR2 YDEGEE. J gave up 7 bases and V 4 bases, and 5 bases lay outside the gene matches. CDR3 in amino acids: CASSQGQGWQPQHF. CDR3 nucleotide sequence: TGTGCCAGCAGCCAGGGACAGGGGTGGCAGCCCCAGCATTTT.

This clonotype was counted at least ten times. This chain uses TRBV5-1 with TRBJ2-3; D is undetermined. Trimming removed 5 bases at V and 4 bases at J, with 11 bases between. The CDR3 has 13 amino acids. Per germline, CDR1 SGHRS and CDR2 YFSETQ. The CDR3 loop reads CASRGLVADTQYF. In nucleotides, the CDR3 is TGCGCCAGCAGAGGGTTGGTAGCAGATACGCAGTATTTT.

This clonotype has ten or more counts. The chain carries TRBV12-3 or TRBV12-4 and TRBJ2-1; TRBD1 is a possible D gene (6 bases). The CDR3 sequence is 14 residues long. V was pared by 8 bases and J by 5 bases, with 16 bases between. The CDR3 sequence: CASSKGDLNNEQFF. CDR3 DNA sequence: TGTGCCAGCTCCAAGGGGGATCTCAACAATGAGCAGTTCTTC.

This clonotype appeared a few times. The genes are TRBV6-1 and TRBJ1-2; perhaps TRBD1 as D (6 bases). CDR1 is MNHNS, CDR2 SASEGT, per germline. Between the trimmed V and J ends, which lost 5 bases and 6 bases, there was a span of 22 bases. This CDR3 is 16 amino acids long. The CDR3 spells CASSLAFGGGVDGYTF. The CDR3 bases are TGTGCCAGCAGTTTAGCATTCGGCGGGGGCGTTGATGGCTACACCTTC.

This clonotype was counted between two and nine times. The chain carries TRBV14 and TRBJ2-2; D remains ambiguous. The germline CDR1 and CDR2 sequences are SGHDN and FVKESK. V lost 0 bases and J 3 bases, leaving 8 bases between the germline ends. This CDR3 is built from 15 residues. The CDR3 sequence is CASSQDSSYTGELFF. As DNA, the CDR3 is TGTGCCAGCAGCCAAGATAGTTCGTACACCGGGGAGCTGTTTTTT.

Ten or more counts support this clonotype. The chain links TRBV5-6 to TRBJ1-1; D uncertain. CDR3 length: 13 amino acids. V lost 1 base and J 8 bases, leaving 12 bases between the germline ends. Per the germline V gene, CDR1 is SGHDT and CDR2 is YYEEEE. CDR3 sequence (DNA): TGTGCCAGCAGCTTGAGAGGGAACGAGGAAGCTTTCTTT. It encodes CASSLRGNEEAFF.

The chain employs TRBV6-5 and TRBJ1-5, with no clear D. This CDR3 spans 15 amino acids. Looked up from germline, CDR1 is MNHEY and CDR2 is SVGAGI. Trimming cost V 6 bases and J 6 bases, with 18 bases left between them. CDR3 sequence (DNA): TGTGCCAGCAGCTTATCGGCAACTGTAGGTCAGCCCCAGCATTTT. Translated: CASSLSATVGQPQHF.

This clonotype was observed many times. The chain joins TRBV11-2 to TRBJ2-1; D is unclear. The CDR3 has 13 amino acids. V shed 1 base and J shed 10 bases, with 11 bases lying between them. CDR1 and CDR2 from the germline V gene are SGHAT and FQNNGV. CDR3 nucleotide sequence: TGTGCCAGCAGCTTAGCTTACGACTTCGAGCAGTTCTTC. As protein: CASSLAYDFEQFF.

This clonotype was recorded many times. The gene calls are TRBV18 and TRBJ1-5; TRBD1 matches 8 bases. Germline V CDR1 and CDR2: KGHSH, LQKENI. Trimming removed 3 bases from V and 6 bases from J; junction bases left unmatched: 10. This CDR3 has 16 residues. The CDR3 protein is CASSPSLDRAAQPQHF. DNA of the CDR3: TGTGCCAGCTCACCGTCTCTGGACAGGGCCGCTCAGCCCCAGCATTTT.

This clonotype was counted only a few times. V gene TRBV6-1 combines with J gene TRBJ2-3; D possibly corresponds to TRBD2 (6 bases). This CDR3 spans 12 amino acids. The V gene's germline CDR1 is MNHNS and CDR2 SASEGT. The germline V and J ends were trimmed by 11 bases and 3 bases, with 12 bases remaining between them. The CDR3 here is CALRAGTDTQYF. In DNA, the CDR3 is TGTGCCCTTAGGGCGGGGACAGATACGCAGTATTTT.

This clonotype was counted at least ten times. The rearrangement links TRBV5-1 to TRBJ2-2, with 9 positions matching TRBD1. Germline V gives CDR1 SGHRS, CDR2 YFSETQ. The V gene end was trimmed by 6 bases and the J gene end by 1 base; junction bases not matched to a gene: 4. The CDR3 consists of 15 residues. CDR3: CASTTGQGNTGELFF. In DNA, the CDR3 is TGCGCCAGCACCACGGGACAGGGGAACACCGGGGAGCTGTTTTTT. Variable domain in full (rest from reference TRBV5-1 and TRBJ2-2): KAGVTQTPRYLIKTRGQQVTLSCSPISGHRSVSWYQQTPGQGLQFLFEYFSETQRNKGNFPGRFSGRQFSNSRSEMNVSTLELGDSALYLCASTTGQGNTGELFFGEGSRLTVL.

This clonotype was seen only a few times. This chain connects TRBV4-3 to TRBJ2-1, with 7 nucleotides matching TRBD2. CDR1 is LGHNA, CDR2 YSLEER, per germline. V was pared by 0 bases and J by 1 base, with 6 bases of the junction left unmatched. CDR3 length equals 17 residues. Here the CDR3 reads CASSQDRGGASYNEQFF. For the CDR3, the DNA is TGCGCCAGCAGCCAAGATCGCGGGGGTGCTTCCTACAATGAGCAGTTCTTC.

As regards this clonotype: A much larger clone differs from this one at a single base, so this may be a read error. The CDR3 sequence: CANSRLAGGKNIQYF. The CDR3 bases are TGTGCCAACAGCAGATTAGCGGGAGGGAAGAACATTCAGTACTTC. The chain employs TRBV28 and TRBJ2-4, with TRBD2 identical over 11 bases. Unmatched junction bases numbered 12, after V lost 10 bases and J lost 7 bases. The germline CDR1 and CDR2 sequences are MDHEN and SYDVKM. This CDR3 has 15 amino acids.

V usage is TRBV5-1 and J usage is TRBJ1-1, with TRBD1 matching 9 bases. The CDR3 has 14 amino acids. Germline assignment: CDR1 SGHRS and CDR2 YFSETQ. The trim removed 4 bases at V and 5 bases at J, leaving 6 bases unmatched. The CDR3: CASSQQGAGTEAFF. Written as DNA, the CDR3 is TGCGCCAGCAGCCAACAGGGGGCCGGGACTGAAGCTTTCTTT.

This clonotype was counted once. A much bigger clone sits one base away, suggesting this may be a read error. The chain links TRBV7-2 to TRBJ2-3; 8 nucleotides agree with TRBD2. The trim removed 4 bases at V and 6 bases at J, leaving 6 bases unmatched. CDR1 and CDR2 (germline): SGHTA, FQGNSA. The length of the CDR3 is 14 residues. Here the CDR3 reads CASSSGTSGDTQYF. In nucleotides, the CDR3 is TGTGCCAGCAGCTCCGGGACTAGTGGGGATACGCAGTATTTT. The variable domain in full, completed from reference TRBV7-2 and TRBJ2-3, reads GAGVSQSPSNKVTEKGKDVELRCDPISGHTALYWYRQSLGQGLEFLIYFQGNSAPDKSGLPSDRFSAERTGGSVSTLTIQRTQQEDSAVYLCASSSGTSGDTQYFGPGTRLTVL.

The chain carries TRBV19 and TRBJ1-5; TRBD1 matches at 7 bases. Germline assignment: CDR1 LNHDA and CDR2 SQIVND (reference sequence). The V and J ends lost 3 bases and 3 bases, in that order; junction bases with no gene match: 11. The CDR3 has 17 amino acids. The CDR3, as DNA: TGTGCCAGTAGTATGTTTAGGGGACAGCTCAACAATCAGCCCCAGCATTTT. This sequence encodes CASSMFRGQLNNQPQHF.

This clonotype was seen ten or more times. CDR3 coding DNA: TGTGCCAGCAGTTTATCTTCAGAAAACATTCAGTACTTC. Translated, it gives CASSLSSENIQYF. The chain combines TRBV28 with TRBJ2-4, with no clear D. Trimming stripped 1 base from V and 5 bases from J, with 6 bases between. The CDR3 is 13 amino acids. Per the germline V gene, CDR1 is MDHEN and CDR2 is SYDVKM.

This clonotype was found many times. The chain couples TRBV6-1 to TRBJ2-5; D is tentatively TRBD1 or TRBD2 (6 bases each). The germline V gene has CDR1 MNHNS and CDR2 SASEGT. V lost 0 bases and J 5 bases, leaving 13 bases between the germline ends. This CDR3 contains 15 residues. The CDR3 DNA is TGTGCCAGCAGTGAAGCAACTGGGGGGCGTGAGACCCAGTACTTC. This encodes CASSEATGGRETQYF.

The chain employs TRBV7-8 and TRBJ2-2, with 7 nucleotides matching TRBD1. V dropped 2 bases and J dropped 6; count of bases not matched to a gene: 12. This CDR3 is 17 amino acids long. From germline, CDR1 is SGHVS and CDR2 FQNEAQ. In DNA form, the CDR3 reads TGTGCCAGCAGCTTATCCCCGGGACAGTTTTTTCCCGGGGAGCTGTTTTTT. This codes for CASSLSPGQFFPGELFF.

In its sample, this clonotype was seen many times. V gene TRBV27 combines with J gene TRBJ2-6, with a possible D match to TRBD1 (6 bases). Trimming removed 6 bases from V and 2 bases from J, with 11 bases in between. The V gene's germline CDR1 is MNHEY and CDR2 SMNVEV (reference sequence). The CDR3 is 15 amino acids. The CDR3 loop is CASRDSSAGANVLTF. In nucleotides, the CDR3 is TGTGCCAGCAGGGACAGTTCGGCTGGGGCCAACGTCCTGACTTTC.

This chain joins TRBV6-1 and TRBJ1-5; no clear D gene. This CDR3 has 16 residues. The V end was cut by 5 bases, the J end by 3 bases, with 17 bases between. Germline CDR1 MNHNS, CDR2 SASEGT. The chain's CDR3 is CASSSDTSYDNQPQHF. CDR3 bases: TGTGCCAGCAGTTCTGACACGAGCTATGACAATCAGCCCCAGCATTTT.

At least ten counts were recorded for this clonotype. The DNA for the CDR3 is TGTGCCAGCAGTTTGAACCCGGGCTATGGCTACACCTTC. The encoded protein is CASSLNPGYGYTF. The V gene is TRBV28, the J gene TRBJ1-2; D uncertain. The V end lost 3 bases, the J end lost 4 bases, and 9 bases lay between the germline ends. Per germline, CDR1 MDHEN and CDR2 SYDVKM. CDR3 size: 13 residues.